This T cell receptor beta chain was captured by sequencing in a study of blood T cell repertoires in COVID-19. Study summary: Acute-phase and convalescent COVID-19 samples originated in the United States, Italy and Spain. Sources were T cells, B-cell-depleted T cells, or PBMCs; the material itself was cDNA or gDNA.

The CDR3 totals 16 residues. Germline V gene data show CDR1 as SEHNR and CDR2 as FQNEAQ (reference sequence). The ends were cut back, 5 bases at V and 2 bases at J, with 15 bases in the middle. Authors' methods: Amplifying reference gene primers gave estimates of nucleated cell counts. Generated by immunoSEQ multiplex PCR, the TCRdb table keeps only in-frame clones and is missing some. V, J and clone size are those of that table, while D and trimming were read from the DNA. The profile covers about 310,000 clones, with 80% to 90% appearing a single time and 1% taken by the ten largest. Sequencing was performed on peripheral blood. The gene calls are TRBV7-9 and TRBJ2-2; D is possibly TRBD1 (6 bases). The clonotype was recovered from a man aged 45 to 65 with active or convalescent COVID-19. For the CDR3, the DNA is TGTGCCAGCAGCCCTTTTGACAGGTTAAACACCGGGGAGCTGTTTTTT. Translation: CASSPFDRLNTGELFF.